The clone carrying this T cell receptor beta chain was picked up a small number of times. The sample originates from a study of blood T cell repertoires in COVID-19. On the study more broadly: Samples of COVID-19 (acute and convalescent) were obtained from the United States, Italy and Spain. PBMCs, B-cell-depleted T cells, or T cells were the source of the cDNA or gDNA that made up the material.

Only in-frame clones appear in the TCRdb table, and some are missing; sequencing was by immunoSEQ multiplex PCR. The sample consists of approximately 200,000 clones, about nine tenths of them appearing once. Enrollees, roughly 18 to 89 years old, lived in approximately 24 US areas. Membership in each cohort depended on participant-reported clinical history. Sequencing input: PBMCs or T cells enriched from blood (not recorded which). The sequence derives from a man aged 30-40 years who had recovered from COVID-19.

The DNA for the CDR3 is TGTGCCAGCACTAAGGGGGACAGGCAGGGCACAGATACGCAGTATTTT. This encodes CASTKGDRQGTDTQYF. The chain carries TRBV25-1 and TRBJ2-3; the match to TRBD1 covers 8 bases. V lost 7 bases to trimming and J lost 1 base; unmatched junction nucleotides: 10. This CDR3 contains 16 residues. The germline CDR1 and CDR2 sequences are MGHDK and SYGVNS.